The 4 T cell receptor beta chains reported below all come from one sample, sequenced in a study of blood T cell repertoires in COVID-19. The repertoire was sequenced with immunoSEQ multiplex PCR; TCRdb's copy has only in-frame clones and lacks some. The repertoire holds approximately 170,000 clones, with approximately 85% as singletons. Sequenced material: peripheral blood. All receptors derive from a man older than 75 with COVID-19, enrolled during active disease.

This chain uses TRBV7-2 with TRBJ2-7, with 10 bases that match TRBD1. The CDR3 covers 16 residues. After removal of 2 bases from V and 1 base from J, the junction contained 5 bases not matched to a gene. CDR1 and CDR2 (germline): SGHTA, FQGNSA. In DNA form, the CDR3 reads TGTGCCAGCAGCTTAAGTCGGACAGGGGGATCCTACGAGCAGTACTTC. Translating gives CASSLSRTGGSYEQYF.

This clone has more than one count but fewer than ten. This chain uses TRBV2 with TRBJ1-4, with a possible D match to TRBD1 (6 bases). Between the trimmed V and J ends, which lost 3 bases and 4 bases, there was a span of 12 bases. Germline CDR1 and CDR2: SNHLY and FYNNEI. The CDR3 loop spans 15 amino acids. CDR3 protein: CASSDPRRGNEKLFF. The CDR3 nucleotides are TGTGCCAGCAGTGATCCCCGCAGGGGTAATGAAAAACTGTTTTTT.

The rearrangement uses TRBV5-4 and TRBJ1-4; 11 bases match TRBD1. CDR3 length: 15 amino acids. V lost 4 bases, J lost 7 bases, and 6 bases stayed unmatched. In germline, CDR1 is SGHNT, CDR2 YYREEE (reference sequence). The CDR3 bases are TGTGCCAGCAGCACTGGAGGGACAGGGGGTGAAAAACTGTTTTTT. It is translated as CASSTGGTGGEKLFF.

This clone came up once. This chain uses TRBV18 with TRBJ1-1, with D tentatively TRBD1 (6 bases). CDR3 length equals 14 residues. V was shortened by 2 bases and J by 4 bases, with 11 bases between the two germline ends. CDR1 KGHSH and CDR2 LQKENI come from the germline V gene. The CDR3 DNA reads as TGTGCCAGCTCACCAAGTGGGGGGGCCACTGAAGCTTTCTTT. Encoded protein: CASSPSGGATEAFF.